This T cell receptor beta chain came from a study of T cell repertoires in cytomegalovirus infection. TCRdb recomputed calls from the reads with MiXCR, one row per CDR3 protein. The profile shows approximately 700,000 distinct CDR3 sequences, 35% to 45% of them singletons. This CDR3 contains 13 residues. CDR1 is SEHNR and CDR2 is FQNEAQ in the germline V gene (reference sequence). With 0 bases clipped from V and 11 bases from J, the junction kept 1 base outside the gene matches. The TCR originated in a human donor in good health (CMV status not recorded). Some clones in this sample may be carry-over from other donors' samples. This chain joins TRBV7-9 and TRBJ2-4, with TRBD1 matching 10 bases. Sequencing was carried out using PBMCs. CDR3 residues: CASSLAGQGLQYF. CDR3 DNA sequence: TGTGCCAGCAGCTTAGCGGGACAGGGGCTTCAGTACTTC.